Listed here are 2 T cell receptor beta chains from one sample, sequenced in a study of blood T cells in healthy people across ages (dated by TCRdb to between 2014 and 2016). Receptor amplification or capture employed 5' RACE. Sequencing took place on an Illumina HiSeq 2500. A second PCR of roughly 7 to 11 cycles was performed with a sample-barcoded 5' primer and a J-beta primer mix. Starting from the raw public reads, TCRdb applied fastp trimming at Q25, assembled clones with MiXCR and retained in-frame beta chains. Entries that share a CDR3 protein sequence are merged under the most common genes and DNA. A total of approximately 800,000 distinct CDR3 sequences appear in this sample, about 42% of them only once. The ten largest clones capture 15% to 20% of the sample. Sequencing was performed on blood. All receptors come from a man at least 80 years old in good health.

The V call is TRBV4-2, the J call TRBJ2-7; 7 positions match TRBD2. The CDR3 is 15 residues long. V lost 1 base and J lost 4; bases outside the gene matches: 7. CDR1 LGHNA and CDR2 YNFKEQ come from the germline V gene. The CDR3 DNA sequence: TGTGCCAGCAGCCAAGGTACAGCGGGGAAATACGAGCAGTACTTC. Residues: CASSQGTAGKYEQYF.

The chain couples TRBV5-1 to TRBJ2-7; the D gene is possibly TRBD1 (5 bases). The V end lost 4 bases, the J end lost 7 bases, and 18 bases lay between the germline ends. Per germline, CDR1 SGHRS and CDR2 YFSETQ. The CDR3 is 14 amino acids. This CDR3 is CASSDTGATQEQYF. The CDR3 nucleotides are TGCGCCAGCAGCGATACAGGAGCTACTCAGGAGCAGTACTTC. The full variable domain, with the rest looked up from reference TRBV5-1 and TRBJ2-7, is KAGVTQTPRYLIKTRGQQVTLSCSPISGHRSVSWYQQTPGQGLQFLFEYFSETQRNKGNFPGRFSGRQFSNSRSEMNVSTLELGDSALYLCASSDTGATQEQYFGPGTRLTVT.